This T cell receptor (beta chain) is drawn from a study of cytomegalovirus exposure and HLA in healthy donors. J was trimmed by 4 bases and V by 0 bases; bases with no gene match: 0. The CDR3 length is 14 residues. A remark on this clone: Its antigen is as yet unknown.

Study-wide results and caveats: The HLA-A and HLA-B alleles of most subjects were reportedly predicted accurately from TCR beta sequences.

In the PCR, 60 Vbeta and 13 Jbeta primers were used. Per the authors' pipeline: Per a later analysis, the number of unique TCR beta chains was roughly 87 million, of which 9 million to 14 million were shared. This table comes from immunoSEQ multiplex PCR, and its TCRdb copy is limited to in-frame clones, with some not included. V, J and clone size derive from that table, while D and trimming were established from the DNA sequence. The sample carries around 99,000 clones, more than 65% recorded once. This sequence was found in a man aged 25-40 years in good health and CMV-seronegative. V gene TRBV5-3 combines with J gene TRBJ1-1; the match to TRBD1 covers 10 bases. TRBV5-3 belongs to the ORF category, with a function that is uncertain. Source material: PBMCs. Here the CDR3 reads CARSLGDRGTEAFF. CDR3 coding DNA: TGTGCCAGAAGCTTGGGGGACAGGGGCACTGAAGCTTTCTTT.